This TCR beta chain was observed in a study of T cells after yellow fever vaccination. Study results and limitations: The bulk population could contribute abundant contaminating clonotypes to FACS-sorted repertoires.

In the case of this clonotype: Its antigen is unknown.

The CDR3 has 16 amino acids. The V gene's germline CDR1 is MRHNA and CDR2 SNTAGT. J lost 9 bases, V lost 0 bases, and 8 bases had no gene match. Researchers made TCR cDNA using 5'RACE template switching, and this step added a universal primer site and UMIs. Using its own MiXCR run on the 5' RACE reads, TCRdb lists one record per CDR3 protein. Of under 600,000 distinct CDR3 sequences listed, roughly 14% were seen once; the top ten hold 11% to 15%. The source is a man aged 25-40 years who received the YFV17D yellow fever vaccine. The chain couples TRBV6-4 to TRBJ2-4; 10 bases agree with TRBD2. The sequences come from PBMCs, collected on the day of the yellow fever booster vaccination. The CDR3 loop is CASSDSASGGGGIQYF. The CDR3 DNA is TGTGCCAGCAGTGACTCGGCTAGCGGGGGAGGAGGCATTCAGTACTTC.